The 9 T cell receptor beta chains below all came from one sample that was sequenced in a study of OX40 agonist ivuxolimab in advanced cancers. Clones were read by immunoSEQ multiplex PCR, and TCRdb kept only the in-frame ones, dropping some. The repertoire holds approximately 80,000 clones, around 90% seen once, with 0.24% in the top ten. The source material was CD4+ or CD8+ T cells sorted from blood, sampled in a trial of the OX40 agonist ivuxolimab. These TCRs come from an adult with an advanced solid tumor such as melanoma, head and neck, liver or kidney cancer.

The rearrangement links TRBV11-2 to TRBJ1-3; D may be TRBD1 (5 bases). The CDR3 loop spans 16 amino acids. The V gene lost 2 bases and the J gene lost 0 bases, with 11 bases spanning the gap. Germline-derived CDR1 and CDR2 are SGHAT and FQNNGV. The CDR3 DNA sequence: TGTGCCAGCAGCTTAAATCCAGGGACCTCTGGAAACACCATATATTTT. Its protein product is CASSLNPGTSGNTIYF.

This CDR3 is CASSLSVEQPQHF. CDR3 nucleotides: TGTGCCAGCAGTTTGTCTGTGGAACAGCCCCAGCATTTT. This chain joins TRBV7-2 and TRBJ1-5; D is uncertain. Trimming took off 6 bases at V and 7 bases at J, with 13 bases between the two ends. The CDR3 runs 13 residues. Germline values: CDR1 SGHTA, CDR2 FQGNSA.

This chain joins TRBV9 and TRBJ2-3, with D perhaps TRBD2 (6 bases). V was pared by 3 bases and J by 5 bases, with 19 bases between. Germline V lookup: CDR1 SGDLS, CDR2 YYNGEE. The CDR3 has 16 amino acids. In DNA form, the CDR3 reads TGTGCCAGCAGCGCCCCTCATGGGGGAGCGGGAGATACGCAGTATTTT. Protein: CASSAPHGGAGDTQYF. The full variable domain, rest sourced from reference TRBV9 and TRBJ2-3, is DSGVTQTPKHLITATGQRVTLRCSPRSGDLSVYWYQQSLDQGLQFLIQYYNGEERAKGNILERFSAQQFPDLHSELNLSSLELGDSALYFCASSAPHGGAGDTQYFGPGTRLTVL.

The rearrangement uses TRBV18 and TRBJ2-6, with TRBD1 matching 7 bases. Trimming removed 3 bases from V and 0 bases from J; junction bases left unmatched: 8. CDR1 is KGHSH and CDR2 is LQKENI in the germline V gene. This CDR3 comprises 18 residues. The DNA of the CDR3 is TGTGCCAGCTCACCGGGGTGGGGACAGTTCTCTGGGGCCAACGTCCTGACTTTC. It yields the protein CASSPGWGQFSGANVLTF.

The V call is TRBV5-4, the J call TRBJ2-1; 11 nucleotides match TRBD1. CDR1 and CDR2 (germline): SGHNT, YYREEE (reference sequence). The CDR3 runs to 15 residues. Unmatched junction bases numbered 3, after V lost 3 bases and J lost 4 bases. CDR3 loop: CASSSGQGGYNEQFF. CDR3 in DNA: TGTGCCAGCAGCTCGGGACAGGGGGGGTACAATGAGCAGTTCTTC.

The rearrangement links TRBV15 to TRBJ1-5; D remains unclear. Germline assignment: CDR1 LNHNV and CDR2 YYDKDF (reference sequence). The CDR3 consists of 15 residues. Trimming left V 0 bases short and J 7 bases short, with 13 bases between. DNA for the CDR3: TGTGCCACCAGCAGAGATCGGGAGGTAAACCAGCCCCAGCATTTT. Translating gives CATSRDREVNQPQHF.

This chain links TRBV7-9 with TRBJ2-3; TRBD2 agrees at 13 bases. Germline V lookup: CDR1 SEHNR, CDR2 FQNEAQ (reference sequence). V was pared by 2 bases and J by 3 bases, with 8 bases of the junction left unmatched. CDR3 length equals 18 residues. CDR3 amino acids: CASSLRQTSGRTTDTQYF. The CDR3 DNA sequence: TGTGCCAGCAGCTTACGGCAGACTAGCGGGAGGACAACAGATACGCAGTATTTT.

This clone came up once. The chain is built from TRBV25-1 and TRBJ2-2; TRBD1 matches 11 bases. Per germline, CDR1 MGHDK and CDR2 SYGVNS. V trimming: 4 bases; J trimming: 6 bases; junction bases outside the gene matches: 4. This CDR3 has 15 amino acids. The DNA of the CDR3 is TGTGCCAGCAGTGTCCGGGGACAGGGGGCCGGGGAGCTGTTTTTT. Its translation: CASSVRGQGAGELFF.

The V call is TRBV28, the J call TRBJ2-3; 13 positions match TRBD2. The CDR3 totals 21 residues. V gave up 5 bases and J gave up 4 bases; unmatched junction bases: 21. Germline V gene sequence: CDR1 MDHEN, CDR2 SYDVKM. In DNA, the CDR3 is TGTGCCAGCAGTCGATCAGAAAGATGGACTAGCGGGAGTAGGTTTCCAGATACGCAGTATTTT. It specifies CASSRSERWTSGSRFPDTQYF.